Below, 21 T cell receptor beta chains from the same sample are listed, as sequenced in a study of blood T cell repertoires in COVID-19. Produced via immunoSEQ multiplex PCR; TCRdb's table is partial and in-frame only. Seen here are over 350,000 clones, approximately 90% observed once, and the top ten hold roughly 0.9%. The sequencing sample was made of PBMCs or T cells enriched from blood (not recorded which). The receptors here all came from a woman between 40 and 50 years old who had been exposed to COVID-19.

The J gene is TRBJ1-1, the V gene TRBV5-1, with D maybe TRBD1 (5 bases). V was cut by 0 bases and J by 0 bases, with 12 bases left in between. Germline loops: CDR1 SGHRS, CDR2 YFSETQ. The CDR3 consists of 16 residues. The CDR3 DNA reads as TGCGCCAGCAGCTTGGAGGGCAGGGTTATGAACACTGAAGCTTTCTTT. Translation gives CASSLEGRVMNTEAFF. The entire variable domain, with the rest obtained from reference TRBV5-1 and TRBJ1-1, is as follows: KAGVTQTPRYLIKTRGQQVTLSCSPISGHRSVSWYQQTPGQGLQFLFEYFSETQRNKGNFPGRFSGRQFSNSRSEMNVSTLELGDSALYLCASSLEGRVMNTEAFFGQGTRLTVV.

The rearrangement uses TRBV19 and TRBJ1-2; 11 nucleotides line up with TRBD1. Germline V CDR1 and CDR2: LNHDA, SQIVND (reference sequence). With 8 bases clipped from V and 8 bases from J, the junction kept 7 bases outside the gene matches. This CDR3 is 13 amino acids long. Here the CDR3 reads CASSRDRGFGYTF. The DNA of the CDR3 is TGTGCCAGTTCGAGGGACAGGGGGTTCGGCTACACCTTC.

About this clone: At the DNA level, this CDR3 is encoded by other sequences in the same sample as well. The chain employs TRBV24-1 and TRBJ1-2; TRBD1 matches at 9 bases. Losses at the gene ends were 4 bases for V and 8 bases for J; bases not matched to a gene: 7. The CDR3 has 14 residues. The germline gives CDR1 KGHDR, CDR2 SFDVKD. The CDR3 DNA sequence: TGTGCCACCAGTGACCCGGGACAGGGCTACGGCTACACCTTC. This sequence encodes CATSDPGQGYGYTF.

The V gene is TRBV7-8, the J gene TRBJ2-1; D gene ambiguous. The V gene lost 7 bases and the J gene lost 0 bases, with 13 bases spanning the gap. This CDR3 has 15 residues. The germline V gene has CDR1 SGHVS and CDR2 FQNEAQ. The CDR3, as DNA: TGTGCCAGCACCCAAGCTCCGAGCTCCTACAATGAGCAGTTCTTC. This gives the protein CASTQAPSSYNEQFF.

The chain is built from TRBV11-3 and TRBJ2-1; D might be TRBD1 (6 bases). This CDR3 region has 12 residues. V lost 8 bases to trimming and J lost 5 bases, with 10 bases between them. CDR1 and CDR2 from the germline V gene are SGHNT and YENEEA. The CDR3 region is CASGGEHNEQFF. The CDR3 region has the DNA TGTGCCAGCGGGGGCGAGCACAATGAGCAGTTCTTC. Full variable domain (rest looked up from reference TRBV11-3 and TRBJ2-1): EAGVVQSPRYKIIEKKQPVAFWCNPISGHNTLYWYLQNLGQGPELLIRYENEEAVDDSQLPKDRFSAERLKGVDSTLKIQPAELGDSAVYLCASGGEHNEQFFGPGTRLTVL.

This clone was found a few times. This sequence joins TRBV5-1 and TRBJ2-3; the match to TRBD1 covers 11 bases. The junction had 11 bases not matched to a gene; V was cut back by 1 base and J by 10 bases. This CDR3 has 16 residues. Germline values: CDR1 SGHRS, CDR2 YFSETQ. The CDR3 sequence is CASSLTGQGVSSSQYF. In nucleotides, the CDR3 is TGCGCCAGCAGCTTGACGGGACAGGGGGTATCATCATCGCAGTATTTT.

In its sample, this clone was seen a few times. The rearrangement joins TRBV27 to TRBJ2-7; 7 nucleotides line up with TRBD2. Germline V lookup: CDR1 MNHEY, CDR2 SMNVEV (reference sequence). With V trimmed by 8 bases and J by 0 bases, 10 bases remained unmatched. The CDR3 covers 15 residues. CDR3 in amino acids: CASRGLGGASYEQYF. In DNA, the CDR3 is TGTGCCAGCCGAGGCCTGGGAGGGGCCTCCTACGAGCAGTACTTC.

This sequence joins TRBV5-1 and TRBJ1-3; a weak D match, TRBD1 (5 bases). In germline, CDR1 is SGHRS, CDR2 YFSETQ. V was clipped by 0 bases and J by 3 bases, with 7 bases between them. There are 14 residues in the CDR3. The CDR3 sequence: CASSLGQGGNTIYF. CDR3 nucleotides: TGCGCCAGCAGCTTGGGTCAGGGTGGAAACACCATATATTTT.

This chain joins TRBV29-1 and TRBJ2-3, with 10 positions matching TRBD2. The germline V gene has CDR1 SQVTM and CDR2 ANQGSEA. After removal of 4 bases from V and 4 bases from J, the junction contained 2 bases not matched to a gene. This CDR3 region has 13 residues. For the CDR3, the DNA is TGCAGCGTTGGGCTAGCGGGAGCAGATACGCAGTATTTT. Amino acid sequence: CSVGLAGADTQYF.

For the CDR3, the DNA is TGCAGTGCCCCGGCGGAGAATGGCTACACCTTC. Translating it yields CSAPAENGYTF. V gene TRBV20-1 combines with J gene TRBJ1-2, with D hard to call. Germline V gene sequence: CDR1 DFQATT, CDR2 SNEGSKA (reference sequence). This CDR3 region has 11 residues. V was trimmed by 6 bases and J by 6 bases, leaving 11 bases between them.

J is TRBJ2-7 and V is TRBV3-1 (or the pseudogene TRBV3-2); TRBD2 matches 7 bases. V was pared by 2 bases and J by 0 bases, with 7 bases of the junction left unmatched. The CDR3 has 16 residues. Germline-derived CDR1 and CDR2 are LGHDT and YNNKEL (reference sequence). The CDR3 is CASSQTGRSSSYEQYF. In nucleotides, the CDR3 is TGTGCCAGCAGCCAAACCGGGAGGTCAAGCTCCTACGAGCAGTACTTC.

This clone was seen more than once but under ten times. One end of the junction does not line up with germline, which may come from a read error. V and J are TRBV7-7 and TRBJ2-1; D gene ambiguous. There are 13 residues in the CDR3. Per germline, CDR1 SSHAT and CDR2 FNYEAQ (reference sequence). Written as DNA, the CDR3 is TGTGCTAGCAGCTTAGATCTCCACAATGAGCAGTTCTTC. Its protein is CASSLDLHNEQFF.

V and J are TRBV6-5 and TRBJ1-2; D remains unclear. The CDR3 extends over 12 amino acids. Germline assignment: CDR1 MNHEY and CDR2 SVGAGI. V was pared by 5 bases and J by 1 base, with 5 bases between. CDR3 coding DNA: TGTGCCAGCAGTCCTATTAACTATGGCTACACCTTC. Amino acid sequence: CASSPINYGYTF.

V is TRBV4-1 and J is TRBJ2-5, with D tentatively TRBD2 (6 bases). Per the germline V gene, CDR1 is MGHRA and CDR2 is YSYEKL. Trimming pared 5 bases from V and 1 base from J, leaving 20 bases between. CDR3 length: 17 amino acids. CDR3 loop: CASSVGFETSSQETQYF. The CDR3, as DNA: TGCGCCAGCAGCGTAGGGTTCGAAACTAGCAGCCAAGAGACCCAGTACTTC.

The V gene is TRBV27, the J gene TRBJ2-7; 8 positions agree with TRBD1. CDR3 length equals 16 residues. Looked up from germline, CDR1 is MNHEY and CDR2 is SMNVEV (reference sequence). V shed 2 bases and J 0 bases; nucleotides not matched to a gene: 6. The CDR3 loop reads CASSLRTGMLSYEQYF. The CDR3 DNA follows: TGTGCCAGCAGTTTAAGGACAGGGATGCTCTCCTACGAGCAGTACTTC.

The gene calls are TRBV2 and TRBJ1-2; perhaps TRBD1 as D (5 bases). V lost 6 bases, J lost 4 bases, and 12 bases lay in between. Per germline, CDR1 SNHLY and CDR2 FYNNEI. CDR3 size: 13 residues. The CDR3 sequence is CASSRRQPYGYTF. In DNA form, the CDR3 reads TGTGCCAGCAGCCGAAGACAGCCCTATGGCTACACCTTC.

The chain links TRBV3-1 (or the pseudogene TRBV3-2) to TRBJ1-1; no clear D gene. V shed 4 bases and J shed 1 base, with 16 bases lying between them. This CDR3 region has 16 residues. Per germline, CDR1 LGHDT and CDR2 YNNKEL (reference sequence). CDR3 protein: CASSPGTSLGNTEAFF. The CDR3 DNA is TGTGCCAGCAGCCCGGGTACTTCTCTGGGGAACACTGAAGCTTTCTTT.

The chain couples TRBV3-1 (or the pseudogene TRBV3-2) to TRBJ1-2; D is unclear. The V end lost 4 bases, the J end lost 4 bases, and 10 bases lay between the germline ends. Germline-derived CDR1 and CDR2 are LGHDT and YNNKEL (reference sequence). The CDR3 runs to 13 residues. CDR3 coding DNA: TGTGCCAGCAGCCCCGGGTCAAGCTATGGCTACACCTTC. Residues: CASSPGSSYGYTF.

This chain links TRBV6-5 with TRBJ2-7; 8 bases line up with TRBD1. Germline V CDR1 and CDR2: MNHEY, SVGAGI. The CDR3 runs to 13 residues. Losses at the gene ends were 9 bases for V and 3 bases for J; bases not matched to a gene: 7. Here the CDR3 DNA reads TGTGCCAGTAGACAGGGGAGTGTCTACGAGCAGTACTTC. This gives the protein CASRQGSVYEQYF.

This clone was counted ten times or more. V is TRBV6-4 and J is TRBJ2-3; TRBD2 might be the D (6 bases). The V end was cut by 2 bases, the J end by 1 base, with 7 bases between. Looked up from germline, CDR1 is MRHNA and CDR2 is SNTAGT. CDR3 size: 14 residues. The CDR3 here is CASSDGGGTDTQYF. The CDR3 region has the DNA TGTGCCAGCAGTGACGGCGGGGGCACAGATACGCAGTATTTT.

The CDR3 nucleotides read TGTGCCAGCAGCTCACAGGGGTCAGCAACTAATGAAAAACTGTTTTTT. This sequence encodes CASSSQGSATNEKLFF. The rearrangement joins TRBV7-9 to TRBJ1-4, with TRBD1 matching 7 bases. V was pared by 4 bases and J by 0 bases, with 5 bases of the junction left unmatched. CDR1 is SEHNR, CDR2 FQNEAQ, per germline (reference sequence). The CDR3 runs to 16 residues.